These 22 T cell receptor beta chains came from one sample sequenced in a study of beta chain features in type 1 diabetes. Since all of the isolated RNA was reverse transcribed, expressed TCRB transcripts were what got sequenced. Using immunoSEQ multiplex PCR, the repertoire was profiled, and TCRdb retains in-frame clones only, with some absent. This table has roughly 700,000 clones, roughly 12% appearing once. These receptors have no identified antigens. Study results and caveats: Shortening that was moderate but significant affected the TCRB CDR3s of Type 1 diabetes patients in all four CD4+ subsets.

Sequencing was done on a sample of naive CD4+ T cells from blood. The receptors were sampled from a man aged 18 to 30 with type 1 diabetes.

The chain has TRBV27 and TRBJ1-2; maybe TRBD1 (6 bases). CDR3 length equals 15 residues. Germline CDR1 reads MNHEY; CDR2 reads SMNVEV (reference sequence). The ends were cut back, 3 bases at V and 7 bases at J, with 18 bases in the middle. DNA for the CDR3: TGTGCCAGCAGTTTTAATTTCCGGGCAGGGGCTGGCTACACCTTC. Its translation is CASSFNFRAGAGYTF.

The chain couples TRBV28 to TRBJ2-7, with TRBD1 matching over 8 bases. Losses at the gene ends were 9 bases for V and 1 base for J; bases not matched to a gene: 2. Germline V gives CDR1 MDHEN, CDR2 SYDVKM. CDR3 size: 12 residues. The CDR3 sequence: CASGDRSYEQYF. CDR3 DNA sequence: TGTGCCAGTGGGGACAGGTCCTACGAGCAGTACTTC.

This clone turned up a few times. The rearrangement joins TRBV30 to TRBJ2-7, with 8 nucleotides matching TRBD2. After removal of 0 bases from V and 4 bases from J, the junction contained 14 bases not matched to a gene. Germline V gene sequence: CDR1 GTSNPN, CDR2 SVGIG (reference sequence). The CDR3 loop spans 17 amino acids. The CDR3 region has the DNA TGTGCCTGGAGTGTATCAGCCTACGGGGGGGCGGTATACGAGCAGTACTTC. It codes for CAWSVSAYGGAVYEQYF.

This clone appeared a few times. V gene TRBV28 combines with J gene TRBJ2-7, with TRBD2 as a possible D gene (5 bases). The germline V gene has CDR1 MDHEN and CDR2 SYDVKM. Trimming took 2 bases from V and 9 from J, leaving 14 bases between them. CDR3 length equals 13 residues. The CDR3 region is CASSLPQRVGQYF. In DNA form, the CDR3 reads TGTGCCAGCAGTTTACCCCAGAGGGTCGGGCAGTACTTC. Filled out from reference TRBV28 and TRBJ2-7, the complete variable domain reads DVKVTQSSRYLVKRTGEKVFLECVQDMDHENMFWYRQDPGLGLRLIYFSYDVKMKEKGDIPEGYSVSREKKERFSLILESASTNQTSMYLCASSLPQRVGQYFGPGTRLTVT.

CDR3 in amino acids: CASSQDYGGIYDQPQHF. The CDR3 DNA is TGTGCCAGCAGCCAAGATTACGGGGGGATATACGATCAGCCCCAGCATTTT. This chain links TRBV4-2 with TRBJ1-5, with D maybe TRBD1 (5 bases). Looked up from germline, CDR1 is LGHNA and CDR2 is YNFKEQ. The V end lost 0 bases, the J end lost 5 bases, and 17 bases lay between the germline ends. This CDR3 is 17 amino acids long.

This clone was counted between two and nine times. This chain's CDR3 is CASSEELGQFF. CDR3 DNA sequence: TGTGCCAGCAGTGAAGAATTAGGGCAGTTCTTC. This chain uses TRBV2 with TRBJ2-1; D is unclear. This CDR3 is built from 11 residues. Germline values: CDR1 SNHLY, CDR2 FYNNEI. V was cut by 1 base and J by 12 bases, with 7 bases left in between.

This clone appeared a few times. The J gene is TRBJ2-6, the V gene TRBV6-4; D remains ambiguous. In germline, CDR1 is MRHNA, CDR2 SNTAGT. Deletions cut 8 bases from V and 0 bases from J, with 5 bases between. This CDR3 region has 13 residues. CDR3: CASGTSGANVLTF. The CDR3 DNA is TGTGCCAGCGGAACCTCTGGGGCCAACGTCCTGACTTTC.

The rearrangement joins TRBV7-7 to TRBJ2-5; 7 nucleotides line up with TRBD1. Germline values: CDR1 SSHAT, CDR2 FNYEAQ (reference sequence). The CDR3 is 15 residues long. V was pared by 5 bases and J by 4 bases, with 10 bases of the junction left unmatched. The CDR3, as DNA: TGTGCCAGCAGCAGCCAGGGGGTTGCTGGAGAGACCCAGTACTTC. Its protein product is CASSSQGVAGETQYF.

This clone came up a few times. As DNA, the CDR3 is TGCGCCAGCAGCCACCCTAGCGGGGTCTACAATGAGCAGTTCTTC. Protein sequence: CASSHPSGVYNEQFF. V usage is TRBV4-3 and J usage is TRBJ2-1; TRBD2 aligns across 9 bases. This CDR3 has 15 residues. The J segment lost 3 bases and the V segment lost 3 bases, leaving 3 bases of the junction unmatched. Germline values: CDR1 LGHNA, CDR2 YSLEER.

This clone was recorded a few times. The V and J genes are TRBV15 and TRBJ2-2; D call uncertain. The CDR3 is 14 amino acids. Per the germline V gene, CDR1 is LNHNV and CDR2 is YYDKDF (reference sequence). V shed 1 base and J shed 7 bases, with 10 bases lying between them. This chain's CDR3 is CATSRGFGSGELFF. The CDR3 DNA follows: TGTGCCACCAGCAGAGGTTTCGGAAGCGGGGAGCTGTTTTTT. Complete variable domain (other parts from reference TRBV15 and TRBJ2-2): DAMVIQNPRYQVTQFGKPVTLSCSQTLNHNVMYWYQQKSSQAPKLLFHYYDKDFNNEADTPDNFQSRRPNTSFCFLDIRSPGLGDTAMYLCATSRGFGSGELFFGEGSRLTVL.

This clone was seen more than once but under ten times. The chain has TRBV10-3 and TRBJ2-1; D possibly corresponds to TRBD2 (6 bases). V gave up 10 bases and J gave up 5 bases, with 15 bases separating them. This CDR3 region has 13 residues. From germline, CDR1 is ENHRY and CDR2 SYGVKD. Here the CDR3 reads CATGGREDNEQFF. CDR3 bases: TGTGCCACCGGCGGCAGGGAGGACAATGAGCAGTTCTTC.

This clone was counted only a few times. This chain links TRBV13 with TRBJ1-4; TRBD1 matches at 8 bases. This CDR3 is 16 amino acids long. The V gene's germline CDR1 is PRHDT and CDR2 FYEKMQ (reference sequence). V dropped 6 bases and J dropped 8; count of bases not matched to a gene: 14. The CDR3 protein is CASSLSAGTGPEKLFF. For the CDR3, the DNA is TGTGCCAGCAGTTTAAGCGCCGGGACAGGCCCCGAAAAACTGTTTTTT. Supplemented by reference TRBV13 and TRBJ1-4, the full variable domain reads AAGVIQSPRHLIKEKRETATLKCYPIPRHDTVYWYQQGPGQDPQFLISFYEKMQSDKGSIPDRFSAQQFSDYHSELNMSSLELGDSALYFCASSLSAGTGPEKLFFGSGTQLSVL.

The gene calls are TRBV27 and TRBJ2-2; D might be TRBD2 (5 bases). V was cut by 3 bases and J by 4 bases, with 12 bases left in between. Germline V gives CDR1 MNHEY, CDR2 SMNVEV (reference sequence). This CDR3 contains 15 residues. CDR3 amino acids: CASSFLGLLTGELFF. CDR3 in DNA: TGTGCCAGCAGTTTCCTCGGACTCCTCACCGGGGAGCTGTTTTTT.

This clone was counted between two and nine times. V and J are TRBV7-3 and TRBJ2-1; D is tentatively TRBD1 or TRBD2 (5 bases each). Germline V gene data show CDR1 as SGHTA and CDR2 as FQGTGA. The CDR3 consists of 13 residues. Trimming took off 4 bases at V and 6 bases at J, with 10 bases between the two ends. The CDR3 loop reads CASSWGLGNEQFF. In DNA, the CDR3 is TGTGCCAGCAGCTGGGGGTTAGGCAATGAGCAGTTCTTC.

This chain uses TRBV7-3 with TRBJ2-5; D remains ambiguous. V lost 1 base to trimming and J lost 5 bases, with 11 bases between them. The CDR3 contains 14 residues. Germline values: CDR1 SGHTA, CDR2 FQGTGA. CDR3 DNA: TGTGCCAGCAGCTTAATGGGGAACGGGGAGACCCAGTACTTC. Encoded protein: CASSLMGNGETQYF.

The rearrangement links TRBV18 to TRBJ2-4, with 7 bases aligning to TRBD1. From germline, CDR1 is KGHSH and CDR2 LQKENI. V shed 2 bases and J 12 bases; nucleotides not matched to a gene: 10. The CDR3 runs to 14 residues. In DNA, the CDR3 is TGTGCCAGCTCACCAAACGACGGACAGGCAACTCAGTACTTC. It yields the protein CASSPNDGQATQYF. Combining the CDR3 with reference TRBV18 and TRBJ2-4 gives the whole variable domain NAGVMQNPRHLVRRRGQEARLRCSPMKGHSHVYWYRQLPEEGLKFMVYLQKENIIDESGMPKERFSAEFPKEGPSILRIQQVVRGDSAAYFCASSPNDGQATQYFGAGTRLSVL.

The chain combines TRBV28 with TRBJ1-2; D is unresolved. This CDR3 region has 14 residues. The ends were cut back, 3 bases at V and 4 bases at J, with 12 bases in the middle. Germline V gene sequence: CDR1 MDHEN, CDR2 SYDVKM. This CDR3 is CASSLWQPSYGYTF. CDR3 coding DNA: TGTGCCAGCAGTTTGTGGCAGCCTAGCTATGGCTACACCTTC.

This clone was seen a few times. The chain joins TRBV20-1 to TRBJ2-3; D gene uncertain. The CDR3 has 9 residues. Germline V gives CDR1 DFQATT, CDR2 SNEGSKA (reference sequence). Trimming took 6 bases from V and 7 from J, leaving 5 bases between them. The CDR3: CSAGNTQYF. The CDR3 DNA reads as TGCAGTGCAGGGAATACGCAGTATTTT.

The chain joins TRBV19 to TRBJ2-7; possibly TRBD1 for D (5 bases). Trimming took 2 bases from V and 7 from J, leaving 15 bases between them. Germline CDR1 LNHDA, CDR2 SQIVND (reference sequence). The CDR3 runs to 14 residues. CDR3 sequence (DNA): TGTGCCAGTAGTATAAGCACAGGCCCTGGGGAGCAGTACTTC. It encodes CASSISTGPGEQYF.

This chain connects TRBV7-8 to TRBJ2-1; 8 nucleotides match TRBD2. CDR1 is SGHVS, CDR2 FQNEAQ, per germline. This CDR3 spans 17 amino acids. J lost 0 bases, V lost 5 bases, and 9 bases had no gene match. Here the CDR3 reads CASSPGTSGSSYNEQFF. CDR3 nucleotide sequence: TGTGCCAGCAGCCCGGGGACTAGTGGGAGCTCCTACAATGAGCAGTTCTTC.

This clone was detected only a few times. V and J are TRBV21-1 and TRBJ2-7. TRBV21-1 is a pseudogene. The CDR3 has 11 residues. The CDR3 region has the DNA TGTGCCAGCAGGGACCCTTGGGAGCAGTACTTC. Amino acids: CASRDPWEQYF.

This clone was recorded a few times. V gene TRBV5-4 combines with J gene TRBJ1-3; the D is unclear. The CDR3 has 16 amino acids. Trimming cost V 0 bases and J 0 bases, with 10 bases left between them. Looked up from germline, CDR1 is SGHNT and CDR2 is YYREEE (reference sequence). The CDR3 region has the DNA TGTGCCAGCAGCTTGGACAGAGTAAACTCTGGAAACACCATATATTTT. It translates to CASSLDRVNSGNTIYF.